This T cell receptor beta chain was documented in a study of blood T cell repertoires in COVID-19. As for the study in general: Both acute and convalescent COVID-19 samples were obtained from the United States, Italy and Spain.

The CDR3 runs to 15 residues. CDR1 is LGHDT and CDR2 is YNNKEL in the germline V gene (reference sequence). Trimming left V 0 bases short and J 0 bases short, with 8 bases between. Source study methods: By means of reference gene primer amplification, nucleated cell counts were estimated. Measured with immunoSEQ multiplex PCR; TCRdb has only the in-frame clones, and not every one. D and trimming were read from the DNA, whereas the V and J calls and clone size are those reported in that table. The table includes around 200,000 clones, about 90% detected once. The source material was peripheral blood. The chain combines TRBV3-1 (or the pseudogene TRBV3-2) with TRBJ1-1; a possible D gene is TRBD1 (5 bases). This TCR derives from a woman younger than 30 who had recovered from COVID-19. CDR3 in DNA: TGTGCCAGCAGCCAAGATGGGGGGGTGAACACTGAAGCTTTCTTT. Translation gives CASSQDGGVNTEAFF.